What follows are 20 T cell receptor beta chains derived from one specimen sequenced in a study of blood T cell repertoires in COVID-19. Profiled with immunoSEQ multiplex PCR; TCRdb holds only in-frame clones, not every one. Of around 37,000 clones listed, just under 75% are singletons. The material sequenced was peripheral blood. These receptors were collected from a man between 70 and 80 years old with COVID-19, enrolled during active disease.

This clone was seen a few times. The V call is TRBV6-5, the J call TRBJ2-7, with TRBD1 identical over 7 bases. Unmatched junction bases numbered 8, after V lost 7 bases and J lost 2 bases. The CDR3 covers 14 residues. Germline V gives CDR1 MNHEY, CDR2 SVGAGI. The CDR3 coding sequence is TGTGCCAGCATCCCCGGGACAGACACCTACGAGCAGTACTTC. Residues: CASIPGTDTYEQYF.

CDR3 loop: CASSYPPGQLNEKLFF. The CDR3 DNA reads TGTGCCAGCAGTTACCCCCCGGGACAGCTTAATGAAAAACTGTTTTTT. This sequence joins TRBV6-2 or TRBV6-3 and TRBJ1-4; 7 positions match TRBD1. Germline loops: CDR1 MNHEY, CDR2 SVGEGT. The CDR3 has 16 amino acids. Germline trimming cut 2 bases from V and 4 bases from J; bases unmatched to any gene: 7.

The genes are TRBV6-6 and TRBJ2-7, with TRBD2 identical over 8 bases. Trimming removed 0 bases from V and 2 bases from J; junction bases left unmatched: 3. The CDR3 loop spans 15 amino acids. Looked up from germline, CDR1 is MNHNY and CDR2 is SVGAGI (reference sequence). CDR3 coding DNA: TGTGCCAGCAGTTACTCAGGCGGGAGGACCTACGAGCAGTACTTC. This sequence encodes CASSYSGGRTYEQYF.

The chain joins TRBV6-5 to TRBJ1-2; 7 bases align to TRBD1. This CDR3 is 13 amino acids long. Per the germline V gene, CDR1 is MNHEY and CDR2 is SVGAGI. V shed 6 bases, J shed 6 bases, and the junction held 7 bases outside the gene matches. CDR3 sequence: CASSGRGEDGYTF. CDR3 in DNA: TGTGCCAGCAGCGGCAGGGGGGAAGATGGCTACACCTTC.

The rearrangement uses TRBV10-3 and TRBJ2-4, with D possibly being TRBD1 (6 bases). Germline V CDR1 and CDR2: ENHRY, SYGVKD. This CDR3 region has 13 residues. With 4 bases removed from V and 12 bases from J, the gap between germline ends came to 16 bases. This CDR3 is CAISAEPTGYQYF. DNA of the CDR3: TGTGCCATCAGTGCCGAACCGACAGGCTATCAGTACTTC.

The rearrangement uses TRBV6-6 and TRBJ1-5; D gene uncertain. CDR1 MNHNY and CDR2 SVGAGI come from the germline V gene (reference sequence). The CDR3 has 15 amino acids. Trimming cost V 5 bases and J 2 bases, with 13 bases left between them. CDR3 nucleotides: TGTGCCAGCAGTAGTCCTCGGCAGGGCAATCAGCCCCAGCATTTT. Translation: CASSSPRQGNQPQHF.

V is TRBV10-3 and J is TRBJ2-1, with 14 bases matching TRBD2. The V segment lost 6 bases and the J segment 0 bases; nucleotides outside the gene matches: 4. CDR1 and CDR2 (germline): ENHRY, SYGVKD. The CDR3 contains 17 residues. The DNA of the CDR3 is TGTGCCATCAGAGGGACTAGCGGGGGTAGCTCCTACAATGAGCAGTTCTTC. Translating it yields CAIRGTSGGSSYNEQFF.

This clone was detected only a few times. This chain connects TRBV7-6 to TRBJ1-2; 8 positions match TRBD1. With V trimmed by 5 bases and J by 2 bases, 7 bases remained unmatched. Looked up from germline, CDR1 is SGHVS and CDR2 is FNYEAQ. The CDR3 is made up of 15 amino acids. The CDR3 loop is CASSARTGGNYGYTF. CDR3 sequence (DNA): TGTGCCAGCAGCGCTAGAACAGGGGGGAACTATGGCTACACCTTC. The full variable domain, with the rest looked up from reference TRBV7-6 and TRBJ1-2, is GAGVSQSPRYKVTKRGQDVALRCDPISGHVSLYWYRQALGQGPEFLTYFNYEAQQDKSGLPNDRFSAERPEGSISTLTIQRTEQRDSAMYRCASSARTGGNYGYTFGSGTRLTVV.

The count of this clone is one. The CDR3 sequence: CASSLGGVNTYNEQFF. The CDR3, as DNA: TGTGCCAGCAGTTTAGGGGGGGTTAACACCTACAATGAGCAGTTCTTC. The gene calls are TRBV28 and TRBJ2-1; 7 bases are shared with TRBD2. The length of the CDR3 is 16 residues. V shed 2 bases and J 2 bases; nucleotides not matched to a gene: 6. Germline V gene data show CDR1 as MDHEN and CDR2 as SYDVKM.

This chain links TRBV20-1 with TRBJ1-1; D gene ambiguous. The germline V and J ends were trimmed by 6 bases and 4 bases, with 15 bases remaining between them. The germline V gene has CDR1 DFQATT and CDR2 SNEGSKA (reference sequence). The CDR3 has 13 amino acids. Here the CDR3 reads CSASRRAGTEAFF. The CDR3 DNA reads as TGCAGTGCGAGTAGGAGGGCGGGCACTGAAGCTTTCTTT.

The J gene is TRBJ2-2, the V gene TRBV5-5; 8 bases map to TRBD1. The CDR3 has 15 residues. Germline CDR1 SGHKS, CDR2 YYEKEE (reference sequence). The V and J ends lost 4 bases and 7 bases, in that order; junction bases with no gene match: 9. For the CDR3, the DNA is TGTGCCAGCAGCCCAGGACAGGGACGAGGCGGGGAGCTGTTTTTT. It encodes CASSPGQGRGGELFF.

The V call is TRBV9, the J call TRBJ2-7; TRBD1 agrees at 8 bases. Germline-derived CDR1 and CDR2 are SGDLS and YYNGEE. The junction had 2 bases not matched to a gene; V was cut back by 0 bases and J by 0 bases. CDR3 size: 15 residues. CDR3 protein: CASSVEGQGSYEQYF. CDR3 coding DNA: TGTGCCAGCAGCGTAGAAGGACAGGGCTCCTACGAGCAGTACTTC. The full variable domain, in which reference TRBV9 and TRBJ2-7 provide the parts outside the CDR3, is DSGVTQTPKHLITATGQRVTLRCSPRSGDLSVYWYQQSLDQGLQFLIQYYNGEERAKGNILERFSAQQFPDLHSELNLSSLELGDSALYFCASSVEGQGSYEQYFGPGTRLTVT.

The chain joins TRBV4-1 to TRBJ2-7, with D maybe TRBD2 (8 bases). The length of the CDR3 is 14 residues. CDR1 is MGHRA, CDR2 YSYEKL, per germline. V was cut by 5 bases and J by 1 base, with 12 bases left in between. The CDR3 is CASSLAGQSYEQYF. The CDR3 DNA reads as TGCGCCAGCAGCTTAGCGGGACAGTCCTACGAGCAGTACTTC.

This chain joins TRBV28 and TRBJ2-7, with D perhaps TRBD2 (6 bases). This CDR3 is built from 15 residues. Trimming took off 8 bases at V and 7 bases at J, with 24 bases between the two ends. The germline gives CDR1 MDHEN, CDR2 SYDVKM. The CDR3 nucleotides read TGTGCCAGCGAAAACCTCGGGACTCTCCCCAAGGAGCAGTACTTC. It specifies CASENLGTLPKEQYF.

The chain has TRBV5-6 and TRBJ1-5, with TRBD1 matching 11 bases. V trimming: 2 bases; J trimming: 9 bases; junction bases outside the gene matches: 7. CDR1 SGHDT and CDR2 YYEEEE come from the germline V gene. The CDR3 loop spans 15 amino acids. CDR3: CASSFGTGGIRPQHF. DNA for the CDR3: TGTGCCAGCAGCTTCGGGACAGGGGGAATCAGGCCCCAGCATTTT.

This clone was seen just once. The V call is TRBV6-5, the J call TRBJ2-1; D gene unclear. Germline V gene lookup returns CDR1 MNHEY and CDR2 SVGAGI. This CDR3 comprises 14 residues. Trimming took 0 bases from V and 5 from J, leaving 8 bases between them. The CDR3 protein is CASSYSRKDNEQFF. In DNA form, the CDR3 reads TGTGCCAGCAGTTACTCGAGGAAAGACAATGAGCAGTTCTTC.

The V call is TRBV11-3, the J call TRBJ2-3; tentative D call: TRBD1 (6 bases). The CDR3 sequence is 14 residues long. Germline CDR1 is SGHNT and CDR2 is YENEEA. Trimming took 5 bases from V and 5 from J, leaving 14 bases between them. CDR3: CASSQTGRLDTQYF. The CDR3 DNA reads as TGTGCCAGCAGCCAGACAGGTCGACTAGATACGCAGTATTTT.

The V gene is TRBV27, the J gene TRBJ1-6; D is unclear. Trimming removed 10 bases at V and 0 bases at J, with 16 bases between. The CDR3 is made up of 16 amino acids. CDR1 is MNHEY, CDR2 SMNVEV, per germline (reference sequence). The CDR3 DNA follows: TGTGCCACCCTCGAGAGGGCAGGCTCCTATAATTCACCCCTCCACTTT. It codes for CATLERAGSYNSPLHF.

V usage is TRBV5-4 and J usage is TRBJ2-2, with TRBD1 identical over 10 bases. Germline V gene lookup returns CDR1 SGHNT and CDR2 YYREEE (reference sequence). The CDR3 length is 16 residues. Trimming took 4 bases from V and 6 from J; bases not matched to a gene: 9. The CDR3, as DNA: TGTGCCAGCAGCCAGACAGGGGGCGGTAGGTCCGGGGAGCTGTTTTTT. Its protein is CASSQTGGGRSGELFF. The full variable domain, its missing parts supplied by reference TRBV5-4 and TRBJ2-2, is ETGVTQSPTHLIKTRGQQVTLRCSSQSGHNTVSWYQQALGQGPQFIFQYYREEENGRGNFPPRFSGLQFPNYSSELNVNALELDDSALYLCASSQTGGGRSGELFFGEGSRLTVL.

V and J are TRBV10-1 and TRBJ2-6; 7 bases align to TRBD2. The CDR3 extends over 15 amino acids. Trimming at V came to 2 bases and at J to 2 bases, leaving 0 bases not matched to a gene. Germline assignment: CDR1 WNHNN and CDR2 SYGVQD (reference sequence). The DNA for the CDR3 is TGCGCCAGCAGTGAGGGGGGGGCTGGGGCCAACGTCCTGACTTTC. This translates into CASSEGGAGANVLTF.